Shown below are 15 T cell receptor beta chains from a single sample sequenced in a study of T cell repertoires in aging, cancer and after chemotherapy. Peripheral blood genomic DNA, not sorted cells or RNA, was the template. A mixed TRB-A/B primer pool amplified rearranged TRB by multiplex touch-down PCR. TCRdb independently ran MiXCR on the multiplex PCR reads; one entry per CDR3 protein. The repertoire includes 3,500 to 4,500 distinct CDR3 sequences, roughly 25% of them detected once, and less than 30% sits in the top ten. The source material was blood. These receptors all come from a human donor in good health. The donor label of this sample is uncertain.

The chain employs TRBV6-4 and TRBJ1-2, with 9 nucleotides matching TRBD1. Germline V CDR1 and CDR2: MRHNA, SNTAGT. The CDR3 length is 13 residues. V was clipped by 7 bases and J by 4 bases; unmatched bases: 4. CDR3 loop: CASTKGQGYGYTF. The CDR3 bases are TGTGCCAGCACCAAGGGACAGGGCTATGGCTACACCTTC.

This clonotype was found a few times. The chain joins TRBV7-2 to TRBJ2-3, with D possibly TRBD2 on 6 matching bases. This CDR3 is built from 15 residues. Germline CDR1 SGHTA, CDR2 FQGNSA. The germline V and J ends were trimmed by 4 bases and 4 bases, with 15 bases remaining between them. CDR3 sequence: CASSSGDPRADTQYF. Here the CDR3 DNA reads TGTGCCAGCAGCTCGGGGGACCCACGGGCAGATACGCAGTATTTT.

V usage is TRBV20-1 and J usage is TRBJ2-5; 10 bases match TRBD2. V gave up 4 bases and J gave up 4 bases; unmatched junction bases: 9. Per the germline V gene, CDR1 is DFQATT and CDR2 is SNEGSKA (reference sequence). The CDR3 contains 15 residues. The DNA for the CDR3 is TGCAGTGCTACCTCCACAGCGGGAGGGCCAGAGACCCAGTACTTC. It is translated as CSATSTAGGPETQYF.

This clonotype counts as medium-sized. Relative to the germline gene, one junction end is altered; a read error may explain this. V is TRBV30 and J is TRBJ2-7; TRBD1 agrees at 7 bases. Germline V CDR1 and CDR2: GTSNPN, SVGIG (reference sequence). The CDR3 is 13 amino acids. CDR3 sequence reads: CAWGDSTRPRQDF. Here the CDR3 DNA reads TGTGCCTGGGGGGACAGCACACGTCCGAGGCAGGACTTC.

This rearrangement joins TRBV28 to TRBJ2-4; possibly TRBD2 for D (6 bases). The ends were cut back, 5 bases at V and 0 bases at J, with 8 bases in the middle. Per germline, CDR1 MDHEN and CDR2 SYDVKM. The CDR3 is 14 amino acids. The CDR3: CASSGAGAKNIQYF. DNA for the CDR3: TGTGCCAGCAGTGGAGCGGGAGCCAAAAACATTCAGTACTTC.

This chain connects TRBV14 to TRBJ1-4; unclear D gene. Looked up from germline, CDR1 is SGHDN and CDR2 is FVKESK. The V gene lost 4 bases and the J gene lost 7 bases, with 10 bases spanning the gap. The CDR3 loop spans 13 amino acids. The CDR3 DNA follows: TGTGCCAGCAGCCCCAGACCTACTGAAAAACTGTTTTTT. Its translation: CASSPRPTEKLFF.

This chain links TRBV20-1 with TRBJ2-5; 8 bases map to TRBD1. V was pared by 1 base and J by 4 bases, with 2 bases of the junction left unmatched. The CDR3 length is 13 residues. The germline CDR1 and CDR2 sequences are DFQATT and SNEGSKA (reference sequence). CDR3: CSARGDRGETQYF. In DNA form, the CDR3 reads TGCAGTGCTAGAGGAGACAGGGGAGAGACCCAGTACTTC.

This clonotype is classed as medium-sized. This chain uses TRBV6-5 with TRBJ2-3; a weak D match, TRBD2 (5 bases). The CDR3 extends over 14 amino acids. The germline V and J ends were trimmed by 6 bases and 2 bases, with 12 bases remaining between them. CDR1 and CDR2 from the germline V gene are MNHEY and SVGAGI. In DNA, the CDR3 is TGTGCCAGCAGCCGAATAGCGATCACAGATACGCAGTATTTT. Residues: CASSRIAITDTQYF.

For this clonotype: Being one base from a much bigger clone, this may be a read error. V gene TRBV6-1 combines with J gene TRBJ2-3, with D perhaps given as TRBD1 or TRBD2 (6 bases each). V lost 8 bases and J lost 4, with 16 bases in between. This CDR3 comprises 14 residues. Germline V gene lookup returns CDR1 MNHNS and CDR2 SASEGT. CDR3 in amino acids: CASRPRGASDTQYF. The DNA for the CDR3 is TGTGCCAGCCGGCCAAGGGGGGCTTCAGATACGCAGTATTTT.

This clonotype was counted between two and nine times. The rearrangement joins TRBV10-3 to TRBJ2-5; perhaps TRBD1 as D (7 bases). The CDR3 contains 14 residues. The germline V and J ends were trimmed by 3 bases and 5 bases, with 13 bases remaining between them. Germline values: CDR1 ENHRY, CDR2 SYGVKD. CDR3: CAISEGAGGETQYF. CDR3 in DNA: TGTGCCATCAGTGAAGGGGCAGGGGGGGAGACCCAGTACTTC.

Relative to its sample, this clonotype is medium-sized. The chain joins TRBV6-5 to TRBJ2-6; tentatively, D is TRBD1 (6 bases). This CDR3 is 17 amino acids long. V was trimmed by 7 bases and J by 1 base, leaving 17 bases between them. Looked up from germline, CDR1 is MNHEY and CDR2 is SVGAGI. This CDR3 is CASNKKDSISGANVLTF. The CDR3 DNA reads TGTGCCAGCAATAAAAAGGACAGTATTTCTGGGGCCAACGTCCTGACTTTC.

V and J are TRBV5-6 and TRBJ2-5; D ambiguous. V lost 1 base, J lost 1 base, and 2 bases lay in between. This CDR3 is 12 amino acids long. CDR1 is SGHDT and CDR2 is YYEEEE in the germline V gene. CDR3: CASSLPQETQYF. CDR3 sequence (DNA): TGTGCCAGCAGCTTGCCCCAAGAGACCCAGTACTTC.

By share of the sample, this clonotype is medium-sized. The chain employs TRBV19 and TRBJ2-7, with D perhaps matching TRBD1 or TRBD2 (5 bases each). Between the trimmed V and J ends, which lost 6 bases and 0 bases, there was a span of 12 bases. This CDR3 contains 14 residues. Germline V gene data show CDR1 as LNHDA and CDR2 as SQIVND (reference sequence). This CDR3 is CASSSGTGSYEQYF. The CDR3 DNA sequence: TGTGCCAGTAGCTCCGGGACGGGCTCCTACGAGCAGTACTTC.

Judged by abundance, this clonotype is medium-sized (0.01 to 0.1%). The chain couples TRBV19 to TRBJ2-3, with D perhaps matching TRBD1 (5 bases). This CDR3 has 13 residues. Germline V gene data show CDR1 as LNHDA and CDR2 as SQIVND (reference sequence). V lost 5 bases to trimming and J lost 6 bases, with 12 bases between them. CDR3 in DNA: TGTGCCAGTAGTGCTTCTAGGGGCGATACGCAGTATTTT. Translated: CASSASRGDTQYF.

This clonotype ranks as medium-sized. The chain links TRBV30 to TRBJ1-5; weak D call: TRBD1 (5 bases). The CDR3 covers 15 residues. In germline, CDR1 is GTSNPN, CDR2 SVGIG (reference sequence). The V and J ends lost 2 bases and 5 bases respectively, with 16 bases between them. This chain's CDR3 is CAWSMGDGVYQPQHF. The CDR3 region has the DNA TGTGCCTGGAGTATGGGGGATGGAGTATATCAGCCCCAGCATTTT.